This TCR beta chain was identified during a study of shared clonotypes between healthy human individuals. For the study at large: Donor composition was a couple of women and three men, aged 18 to 49.

In regard to this clone: Other DNA sequences in the same sample also yield this CDR3.

V was clipped by 0 bases and J by 4 bases, with 10 bases between them. The CDR3 covers 14 residues. CDR1 is SGHNT and CDR2 is YYREEE in the germline V gene (reference sequence). Generated by immunoSEQ multiplex PCR, the TCRdb table keeps only in-frame clones and is missing some. Counted here are hundreds of thousands of clones, over 75% occurring once; the ten biggest clones make up under 20%. Source material: memory CD8+ T cells sorted from blood. Subset described: CD45RO+ cells pooled with CCR7-negative TemRA cells. The chain employs TRBV5-4 and TRBJ2-5; TRBD1 is a possible D gene (6 bases). The TCR sequence derives from a man between 18 and 29 years old in good health. CDR3 sequence: CASSLDRVVETQYF. In DNA, the CDR3 is TGTGCCAGCAGCTTGGACAGGGTTGTAGAGACCCAGTACTTC. Variable domain in full (rest from reference TRBV5-4 and TRBJ2-5): ETGVTQSPTHLIKTRGQQVTLRCSSQSGHNTVSWYQQALGQGPQFIFQYYREEENGRGNFPPRFSGLQFPNYSSELNVNALELDDSALYLCASSLDRVVETQYFGPGTRLLVL.